This TCR beta chain emerged from a study of CD8 T cells in ankylosing spondylitis. General study results and limits: Earlier studies detected some motif variants in reactive arthritis synovial fluid and blood. As for the disease-linked clones, they showed a CD8+ phenotype and occurred at relatively low frequencies in peripheral blood. Ankylosing spondylitis blood seemed to carry a telltale TCR beta motif made of several highly homologous variants.

This clonotype came up many times. The antigen is not known. Germline V gene lookup returns CDR1 SGHTA and CDR2 FQGNSA. The CDR3 covers 12 residues. With 1 base removed from V and 5 bases from J, the gap between germline ends came to 3 bases. TCR beta libraries were made by quantitative 5'-RACE with molecular barcodes. Each CDR3 protein gets one entry after TCRdb re-called the 5' RACE reads with MiXCR. This table has about 220,000 distinct CDR3 sequences, 5.5% to 7.5% appearing once. This sequence joins TRBV7-2 and TRBJ2-1; D ambiguous. The TCR comes from a male donor with ankylosing spondylitis. The specimen sequenced was blood, either unsorted or a sorted T cell fraction (not recorded which). In DNA form, the CDR3 reads TGTGCCAGCAGCTTAGGGAACAATGAGCAGTTCTTC. Amino acids: CASSLGNNEQFF.